This passage covers 8 T cell receptor beta chains from one sample sequenced in a study of T cell repertoires in cytomegalovirus infection. Their cognate antigens are unknown. In TCRdb, the reads were re-called with MiXCR into one record per CDR3 protein. Among about half a million distinct CDR3 sequences listed, about 42% were seen once. Sequenced material: cultured PBMCs, taken from culture after CMV antigen stimulation. Receptors originate from a human donor in good health (CMV status not recorded). Some clones in this sample may be carry-over from other donors' samples.

The J gene is TRBJ2-1, the V gene TRBV7-2, with D possibly being TRBD1 or TRBD2 (6 bases each). The CDR3 extends over 15 amino acids. Germline V lookup: CDR1 SGHTA, CDR2 FQGNSA. V was shortened by 5 bases and J by 2 bases, with 13 bases between the two germline ends. The CDR3 loop reads CASSGGGRTYNEQFF. CDR3 bases: TGTGCCAGCAGCGGAGGGGGGCGCACCTACAATGAGCAGTTCTTC.

This clonotype was picked up one time. The chain employs TRBV7-4 and TRBJ2-1, with 7 bases aligning to TRBD2. Germline V gives CDR1 SGHVT, CDR2 SQSDAQ. Germline trimming cut 7 bases from V and 4 bases from J; bases unmatched to any gene: 13. This CDR3 has 16 residues. The CDR3 bases are TGTGCCAGCAAACCTATCGTCGGGGGGTTTTACAATGAGCAGTTCTTC. Translation: CASKPIVGGFYNEQFF.

This clonotype was observed a handful of times. The CDR3 is CASSLGRVQPQHF. The DNA for the CDR3 is TGTGCCAGCAGCTTAGGCAGGGTGCAGCCCCAGCATTTT. This sequence joins TRBV7-2 and TRBJ1-5; D possibly corresponds to TRBD1 (5 bases). CDR3 length: 13 amino acids. The V gene lost 1 base and the J gene lost 7 bases, with 8 bases spanning the gap. The germline V gene encodes CDR1 SGHTA and CDR2 FQGNSA. The full variable domain, completed using reference TRBV7-2 and TRBJ1-5, is GAGVSQSPSNKVTEKGKDVELRCDPISGHTALYWYRQSLGQGLEFLIYFQGNSAPDKSGLPSDRFSAERTGGSVSTLTIQRTQQEDSAVYLCASSLGRVQPQHFGDGTRLSIL.

V usage is TRBV7-6 and J usage is TRBJ2-1; either TRBD1 or TRBD2 may supply D (5 bases each). CDR3 length: 15 residues. V gave up 4 bases and J gave up 5 bases, with 15 bases separating them. CDR1 SGHVS and CDR2 FNYEAQ come from the germline V gene. This chain's CDR3 is CASSSGTGVHNEQFF. The CDR3 DNA sequence: TGTGCCAGCAGCTCCGGGACCGGGGTGCACAATGAGCAGTTCTTC.

The chain uses TRBV6-6 and TRBJ1-2, with D perhaps matching TRBD1 (6 bases). In germline, CDR1 is MNHNY, CDR2 SVGAGI (reference sequence). Between the trimmed V and J ends, which lost 8 bases and 3 bases, there was a span of 16 bases. The CDR3 covers 14 residues. The CDR3 loop reads CASLDTGTDYGYTF. In DNA form, the CDR3 reads TGTGCCAGCCTGGATACAGGGACGGACTATGGCTACACCTTC.

The V gene is TRBV11-2, the J gene TRBJ2-3, with D maybe TRBD2 (6 bases). V lost 5 bases and J lost 1, with 13 bases in between. The CDR3 runs to 15 residues. Germline V gene lookup returns CDR1 SGHAT and CDR2 FQNNGV. The CDR3 DNA sequence: TGTGCCAGCAGCCCTGGGGACTCGCGCACAGATACGCAGTATTTT. Its translation: CASSPGDSRTDTQYF.

This clonotype appeared a few times. V and J are TRBV7-2 and TRBJ1-5; D uncertain. Trimming shortened V by 0 bases and J by 7 bases, and 7 bases separated the two germline ends. The CDR3 has 13 residues. Germline loops: CDR1 SGHTA, CDR2 FQGNSA. DNA for the CDR3: TGTGCCAGCAGCTTAGCAGATAGACAGCCCCAGCATTTT. It translates to CASSLADRQPQHF.

The rearrangement uses TRBV7-2 and TRBJ2-3, with D possibly being TRBD2 (6 bases). Trimming took 0 bases from V and 6 from J, leaving 19 bases between them. The CDR3 spans 17 residues. Germline V gene lookup returns CDR1 SGHTA and CDR2 FQGNSA. The CDR3 region has the DNA TGTGCCAGCAGCTTAGCGAGAGGCGGGCCCAGCGGGGATACGCAGTATTTT. This sequence encodes CASSLARGGPSGDTQYF.